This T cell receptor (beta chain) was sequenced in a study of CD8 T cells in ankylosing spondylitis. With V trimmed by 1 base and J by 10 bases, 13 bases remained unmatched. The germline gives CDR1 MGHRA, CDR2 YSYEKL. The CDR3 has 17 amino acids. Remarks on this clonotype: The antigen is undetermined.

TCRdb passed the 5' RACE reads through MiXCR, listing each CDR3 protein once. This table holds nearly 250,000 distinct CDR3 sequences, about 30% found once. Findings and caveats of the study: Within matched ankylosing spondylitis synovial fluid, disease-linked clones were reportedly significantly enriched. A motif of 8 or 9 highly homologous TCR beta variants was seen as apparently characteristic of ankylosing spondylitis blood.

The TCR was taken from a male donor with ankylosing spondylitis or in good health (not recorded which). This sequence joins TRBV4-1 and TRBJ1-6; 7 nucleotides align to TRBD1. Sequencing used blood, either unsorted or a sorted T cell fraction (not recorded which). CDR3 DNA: TGCGCCAGCAGCCAAGGCGTGACAGGGTTACCCTTGTCACCCCTCCACTTT. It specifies CASSQGVTGLPLSPLHF.